This T cell receptor (beta chain) was recorded in a study of CD8+CD57+ T cells in acquired aplastic anemia. Overall study: Roughly 11 million reads were obtained on average for healthy donor CD4+ cells.

Genomic DNA served as template for TCR beta VDJ and CDR3 profiling. TCRdb used MiXCR to reprocess the reads, holding one entry per CDR3 protein. The data hold 400,000 to 450,000 distinct CDR3 sequences, with 60% to 80% observed a single time. This CDR3 contains 12 residues. Germline V gene lookup returns CDR1 SNHLY and CDR2 FYNNEI. Overall study findings and caveats: Patients versus controls showed no significant CD8+ Simpson's diversity difference.

This clonotype has ten or more counts. Its antigen is currently unknown. One end of the junction does not line up with germline, which may come from a read error. The material sequenced was sorted CD4+, CD8+, or CD8+CD57+ T cells (not recorded which) from PBMCs. This sequence joins TRBV2 and TRBJ1-2; 7 nucleotides align to TRBD1. The sequence came from a human donor in good health, serving as a control. CDR3 DNA: TGTGTCAGCAAAGGGACAGCCTATGGCTACACCTTC. Amino acid sequence: CVSKGTAYGYTF.